The rows below give T cell receptor beta chains drawn from one sample of a study of CD8 T cells in ankylosing spondylitis. TCRdb passed the 5' RACE reads through MiXCR, listing each CDR3 protein once. The table lists around 250,000 distinct CDR3 sequences, about 10% of them singletons. The sequenced sample consisted of blood, either unsorted or a sorted T cell fraction (not recorded which). The source of these receptors is a male donor with ankylosing spondylitis or in good health (not recorded which). The CDR3 runs from the conserved cysteine through the conserved F or W.

TRBV20-1	12	TRBJ1-1	CSARLDRSWAFF
TRBV6-5	16	TRBJ2-3	CASSYSYGGGRHTQYF
TRBV20-1	17	TRBJ2-3	CSARDRLGGGDVNTQYF
TRBV6-2/TRBV6-3	13	TRBJ2-3	CASSPTIEDTQYF
TRBV5-5	14	TRBJ1-4	CASSFGTANEKLFF
TRBV20-1	14	TRBJ1-2	CSAEAELINYGYTF
TRBV20-1	17	TRBJ2-1	CSARHLAGGHIHNEQFF
TRBV4-1	17	TRBJ2-3	CASSQVGLPPSTDTQYF
TRBV5-1	13	TRBJ1-1	CASSPPRNTEAFF
TRBV20-1	13	TRBJ2-7	CSAAGTGDLEQYF
TRBV7-2	15	TRBJ2-5	CASSNIAGGPETQYF
TRBV5-1	14	TRBJ1-1	CASSLARGNTEAFF